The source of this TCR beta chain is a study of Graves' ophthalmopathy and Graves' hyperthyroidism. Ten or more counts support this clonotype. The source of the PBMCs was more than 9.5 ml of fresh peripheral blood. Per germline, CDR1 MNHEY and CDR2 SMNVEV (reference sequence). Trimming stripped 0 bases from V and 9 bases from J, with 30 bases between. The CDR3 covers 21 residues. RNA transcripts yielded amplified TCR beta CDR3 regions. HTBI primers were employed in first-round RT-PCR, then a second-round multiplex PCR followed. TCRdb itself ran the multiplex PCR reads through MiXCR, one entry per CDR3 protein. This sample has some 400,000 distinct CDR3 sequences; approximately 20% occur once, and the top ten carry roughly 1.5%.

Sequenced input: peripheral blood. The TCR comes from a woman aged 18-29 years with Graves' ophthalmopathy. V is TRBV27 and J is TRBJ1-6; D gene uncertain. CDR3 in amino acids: CASSLSGRAPFIPYMSSPLHF. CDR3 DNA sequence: TGTGCCAGCAGTTTATCTGGGAGGGCCCCTTTCATCCCCTATATGAGTTCACCCCTCCACTTT.